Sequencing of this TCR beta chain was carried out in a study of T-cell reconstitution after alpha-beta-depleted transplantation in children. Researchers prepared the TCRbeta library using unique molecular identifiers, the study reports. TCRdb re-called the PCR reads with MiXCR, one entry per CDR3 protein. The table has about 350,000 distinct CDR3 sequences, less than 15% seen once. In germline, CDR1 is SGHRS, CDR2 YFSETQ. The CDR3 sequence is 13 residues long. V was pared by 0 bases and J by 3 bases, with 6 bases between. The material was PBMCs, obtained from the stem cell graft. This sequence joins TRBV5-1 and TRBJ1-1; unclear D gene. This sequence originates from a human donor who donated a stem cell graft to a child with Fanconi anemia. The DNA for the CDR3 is TGCGCCAGCAGCTTGGGCAGTCACACTGAAGCTTTCTTT. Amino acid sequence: CASSLGSHTEAFF.